These 25 T cell receptor beta chains were all obtained from the same sample, sequenced in a study of blood T cells in healthy people across ages. A second PCR of 7 to 11 cycles used a sample-barcoded 5' primer and a J-beta primer mix. TCRdb processed the 5' RACE reads anew with MiXCR; each CDR3 protein has one entry. The table lists 600,000 or so distinct CDR3 sequences, approximately 30% of them singletons. Input material: blood. Receptors were obtained from a woman of 80 years or more in good health.

This rearrangement joins TRBV20-1 to TRBJ2-2; TRBD2 matches at 14 bases. The J segment lost 7 bases and the V segment lost 0 bases, leaving 7 bases of the junction unmatched. CDR1 and CDR2 from the germline V gene are DFQATT and SNEGSKA (reference sequence). This CDR3 is built from 17 residues. The CDR3 here is CSARDPGLAGGRGELFF. The CDR3 region has the DNA TGCAGTGCTAGAGATCCCGGACTAGCGGGGGGCCGCGGGGAGCTGTTTTTT.

This clonotype was seen many times. V gene TRBV7-8 combines with J gene TRBJ1-1, with TRBD1 identical over 7 bases. The CDR3 contains 14 residues. The germline V gene has CDR1 SGHVS and CDR2 FQNEAQ. With 7 bases clipped from V and 1 base from J, the junction kept 6 bases outside the gene matches. This CDR3 is CASTYTGANTEAFF. The CDR3, as DNA: TGTGCCAGCACCTACACAGGGGCGAACACTGAAGCTTTCTTT. The full variable domain, completed using reference TRBV7-8 and TRBJ1-1, is GAGVSQSPRYKVAKRGQDVALRCDPISGHVSLFWYQQALGQGPEFLTYFQNEAQLDKSGLPSDRFFAERPEGSVSTLKIQRTQQEDSAVYLCASTYTGANTEAFFGQGTRLTVV.

A remark on this clonotype: A much more abundant neighbour one base away suggests this may be a read error. The J gene is TRBJ2-1, the V gene TRBV18; a weak D match, TRBD2 (5 bases). Matching the DNA end better, TRBJ2-7 makes the J call doubtful. Germline V gives CDR1 KGHSH, CDR2 LQKENI. The CDR3 contains 15 residues. The CDR3 reads CASSSPGQRTYEQYF. The CDR3 DNA reads TGTGCCAGCTCATCACCGGGTCAGCGGACCTACGAGCAGTACTTC.

Points on this clonotype: The CDR3 does not close with the conserved phenylalanine or tryptophan, likely indicating a read error. The limits of the CDR3 on the DNA are not certain, so only TCRdb's listed CDR3 is given. This chain links TRBV3-1 with TRBJ2-1; TRBD2 is the table's D call and was not checked against the DNA. CDR1 and CDR2 from the germline V gene are LGHDT and YNNKEL (reference sequence). With termini counted, the CDR3 has 19 amino acids. CDR3 in amino acids: CASTGTSGGPGSPTMSSSS.

Notes on this clonotype: This could be a read error, since a much larger clone is one nucleotide away. This chain links TRBV20-1 with TRBJ1-4, with a weak D call TRBD1 (5 bases). V shed 7 bases and J shed 1 base, with 16 bases lying between them. The CDR3 consists of 15 residues. Looked up from germline, CDR1 is DFQATT and CDR2 is SNEGSKA (reference sequence). CDR3 sequence (DNA): TGCAGTGGAGTGGGGGAGTTTGTAACTAATGAAAAACTGTTTTTT. Translation: CSGVGEFVTNEKLFF.

This clonotype turned up a few times. One end of the junction fails to match germline, which may point to a read error. This sequence joins TRBV27 and TRBJ1-1, with a tentative D call TRBD1 (5 bases). The germline gives CDR1 MNHEY, CDR2 SMNVEV (reference sequence). The length of the CDR3 is 12 residues. As DNA, the CDR3 is TGTGCCAGCAGCCGGGGGAACGCTGAAGCTTTCTTT. The encoded protein is CASSRGNAEAFF.

This clonotype appeared many times. At one end the junction does not follow the germline gene, possibly because of a read error. This chain connects TRBV7-8 to TRBJ2-1; 11 bases agree with TRBD2. Germline-derived CDR1 and CDR2 are SGHVS and FQNEAQ. The CDR3 has 18 amino acids. This CDR3 reads CASTLSSLGTSGHNEQFF. In nucleotides, the CDR3 is TGTGCCAGCACCTTAAGCTCCTTAGGGACTAGCGGCCACAATGAGCAGTTCTTC.

This clonotype was observed a few times. The chain couples TRBV6-6 to TRBJ1-5; D perhaps matches TRBD1 (6 bases). Germline CDR1 is MNHNY and CDR2 is SVGAGI (reference sequence). Trimming took off 8 bases at V and 8 bases at J, with 19 bases between the two ends. The CDR3 totals 14 residues. The CDR3 DNA follows: TGTGCCAGCCTCGCAGCAAGGGGGGGCGAGCCCCAGCATTTT. Protein product: CASLAARGGEPQHF.

In its sample, this clonotype was seen many times. J is TRBJ2-3 and V is TRBV15, with D perhaps assigned TRBD1 or TRBD2 (5 bases each). The length of the CDR3 is 12 residues. The germline V gene has CDR1 LNHNV and CDR2 YYDKDF (reference sequence). V was trimmed by 9 bases and J by 5 bases, leaving 12 bases between them. The CDR3 bases are TGTGCCACTACGAGGGGTAAAGATACGCAGTATTTT. This translates into CATTRGKDTQYF.

This clonotype occurred many times. The genes are TRBV20-1 and TRBJ1-1; D not certain. Germline-derived CDR1 and CDR2 are DFQATT and SNEGSKA (reference sequence). Trimming left V 3 bases short and J 2 bases short, with 10 bases between. This CDR3 is 13 amino acids long. Written as DNA, the CDR3 is TGCAGTGCTAGGCCCCCGGTAAACACTGAAGCTTTCTTT. Protein sequence: CSARPPVNTEAFF.

V usage is TRBV30 and J usage is TRBJ1-5; D is possibly TRBD1 (5 bases). The CDR3 has 14 amino acids. The germline V gene encodes CDR1 GTSNPN and CDR2 SVGIG (reference sequence). Trimming removed 4 bases at V and 1 base at J, with 11 bases between. The CDR3 nucleotides read TGTGCCTGGACGGGACGGACAAGCAATCAGCCCCAGCATTTT. It codes for CAWTGRTSNQPQHF.

This rearrangement joins TRBV7-3 to TRBJ2-5, with TRBD1 as a possible D gene (6 bases). CDR1 is SGHTA and CDR2 is FQGTGA in the germline V gene. Trimming took 4 bases from V and 5 from J, leaving 20 bases between them. This CDR3 is 16 amino acids long. The CDR3 nucleotides are TGTGCCAGCAGCTACTCACCCGACAGGCCGGGGGAGACCCAGTACTTC. This sequence encodes CASSYSPDRPGETQYF.

In its sample, this clonotype was seen many times. The chain joins TRBV30 to TRBJ1-2; tentatively, D is TRBD1 (5 bases). V shed 5 bases and J shed 3 bases, with 10 bases lying between them. This CDR3 is built from 12 residues. The germline CDR1 and CDR2 sequences are GTSNPN and SVGIG (reference sequence). The DNA for the CDR3 is TGTGCCTGGGGAGGGGATGACTATGGCTACACCTTC. Its translation: CAWGGDDYGYTF.

The V gene is TRBV20-1, the J gene TRBJ1-1; a weak D match, TRBD1 (6 bases). The CDR3 contains 14 residues. CDR1 and CDR2 from the germline V gene are DFQATT and SNEGSKA (reference sequence). V dropped 5 bases and J dropped 3 bases, with 16 bases sitting between them. The CDR3 sequence: CSALTGSRDTEAFF. CDR3 in DNA: TGCAGTGCTCTTACAGGGAGTAGGGACACTGAAGCTTTCTTT.

This clonotype appeared many times. The J gene is TRBJ2-4, the V gene TRBV2, with 7 bases that match TRBD1. The V gene end was trimmed by 8 bases and the J gene end by 12 bases; junction bases not matched to a gene: 16. CDR3 length: 14 amino acids. The germline CDR1 and CDR2 sequences are SNHLY and FYNNEI. As DNA, the CDR3 is TGTGCCAGCGCTAGACTGACAGGGAATTATGCTCAGTACTTC. Its translation is CASARLTGNYAQYF.

This clonotype was counted only a few times. V and J are TRBV6-5 and TRBJ2-7, with 8 bases fitting TRBD2. This CDR3 region has 14 residues. Losses at the gene ends were 2 bases for V and 6 bases for J; bases not matched to a gene: 6. Germline lookup yields CDR1 MNHEY and CDR2 SVGAGI. The CDR3 loop is CASSYEGLGGEQYF. CDR3 DNA sequence: TGTGCCAGCAGTTACGAGGGACTAGGGGGCGAGCAGTACTTC.

This clonotype was counted ten times or more. This chain joins TRBV6-6 and TRBJ1-2; D not resolved. Germline CDR1 and CDR2: MNHNY and SVGAGI (reference sequence). The CDR3 extends over 17 amino acids. V was trimmed by 4 bases and J by 0 bases, leaving 18 bases between them. CDR3 sequence: CASSLGRFHKANYGYTF. CDR3 DNA: TGTGCCAGCAGTTTAGGTAGATTTCACAAAGCTAACTATGGCTACACCTTC.

This clonotype was detected ten times or more. This chain joins TRBV30 and TRBJ1-1; tentatively, D is TRBD1 (6 bases). Germline values: CDR1 GTSNPN, CDR2 SVGIG (reference sequence). With 0 bases removed from V and 5 bases from J, the gap between germline ends came to 10 bases. This CDR3 is built from 13 residues. CDR3 amino acids: CAWSVGGGTEAFF. The CDR3 nucleotides read TGTGCCTGGAGTGTTGGGGGCGGGACTGAAGCTTTCTTT.

As regards this clonotype: This may stem from a read error, because a much larger clone lies one nucleotide away. This chain uses TRBV5-8 with TRBJ2-7; 10 nucleotides agree with TRBD1. The V gene's germline CDR1 is SGHTS and CDR2 YDEGEE. The CDR3 runs 12 residues. J was trimmed by 12 bases and V by 2 bases; bases with no gene match: 5. The CDR3 region is CASSFHRDRGYF. The CDR3 region has the DNA TGTGCCAGCAGCTTTCACCGGGACAGGGGGTACTTC.

V usage is TRBV10-1 and J usage is TRBJ2-4; TRBD2 matches 7 bases. V lost 6 bases and J lost 4; bases outside the gene matches: 9. Germline V gene data show CDR1 as WNHNN and CDR2 as SYGVQD (reference sequence). There are 15 residues in the CDR3. The CDR3 DNA is TGCGCCAGCAGGGACCGGCGGACTAGAAAAAACATTCAGTACTTC. Translating gives CASRDRRTRKNIQYF.

Concerning this clonotype itself: The CDR3 does not close with the conserved phenylalanine or tryptophan, likely indicating a read error. The chain links TRBV7-9 to TRBJ2-3; D is possibly TRBD1 (6 bases). The CDR3 has 17 amino acids. The germline gives CDR1 SEHNR, CDR2 FQNEAQ (reference sequence). V was pared by 5 bases and J by 4 bases, with 22 bases between. CDR3 residues: CASSGSGAQGLSDTQYV. CDR3 bases: TGTGCCAGCAGCGGATCCGGGGCTCAGGGGTTGTCAGATACGCAGTATGTT.

The V and J genes are TRBV5-1 and TRBJ2-3, with 9 bases lining up with TRBD2. The CDR3 is made up of 14 amino acids. The trim removed 5 bases at V and 5 bases at J, leaving 6 bases unmatched. Germline V gene data show CDR1 as SGHRS and CDR2 as YFSETQ. DNA for the CDR3: TGCGCCAGCAGTCCAGCGGGAGGACTAGATACGCAGTATTTT. Its translation is CASSPAGGLDTQYF. The entire variable domain, with the rest obtained from reference TRBV5-1 and TRBJ2-3, is as follows: KAGVTQTPRYLIKTRGQQVTLSCSPISGHRSVSWYQQTPGQGLQFLFEYFSETQRNKGNFPGRFSGRQFSNSRSEMNVSTLELGDSALYLCASSPAGGLDTQYFGPGTRLTVL.

There are a few counts of this clonotype. This chain connects TRBV28 to TRBJ2-1; unclear D gene. Germline CDR1 is MDHEN and CDR2 is SYDVKM. V shed 3 bases and J shed 2 bases, with 8 bases lying between them. CDR3 length: 14 amino acids. CDR3 bases: TGTGCCAGCAGTTTGGGTAACCCCTACAATGAGCAGTTCTTC. Residues: CASSLGNPYNEQFF.

In this sample, this clonotype turned up many times. One base away lies a much larger clone, so this may be a sequencing read error. The genes are TRBV5-1 and TRBJ2-5; D might be TRBD1 or TRBD2, each matching 5 bases. The CDR3 runs 15 residues. CDR1 is SGHRS, CDR2 YFSETQ, per germline. Trimming removed 0 bases at V and 1 base at J, with 10 bases between. The CDR3 DNA reads as TGCGCCAGCAGCTTGGAGGGACGACCCCAAGAGACCCAGTACTTC. Encoded protein: CASSLEGRPQETQYF.

This clonotype was counted a few times. This clone may be a read error of a much larger clone one base away. V is TRBV7-2 and J is TRBJ2-7, with D possibly called TRBD1 or TRBD2 (5 bases each). The germline gives CDR1 SGHTA, CDR2 FQGNSA. Between the trimmed V and J ends, which lost 5 bases and 8 bases, there was a span of 13 bases. This CDR3 contains 12 residues. This CDR3 is CASSQGTTKQYF. The CDR3 bases are TGTGCCAGCAGCCAAGGGACGACCAAGCAGTACTTC.